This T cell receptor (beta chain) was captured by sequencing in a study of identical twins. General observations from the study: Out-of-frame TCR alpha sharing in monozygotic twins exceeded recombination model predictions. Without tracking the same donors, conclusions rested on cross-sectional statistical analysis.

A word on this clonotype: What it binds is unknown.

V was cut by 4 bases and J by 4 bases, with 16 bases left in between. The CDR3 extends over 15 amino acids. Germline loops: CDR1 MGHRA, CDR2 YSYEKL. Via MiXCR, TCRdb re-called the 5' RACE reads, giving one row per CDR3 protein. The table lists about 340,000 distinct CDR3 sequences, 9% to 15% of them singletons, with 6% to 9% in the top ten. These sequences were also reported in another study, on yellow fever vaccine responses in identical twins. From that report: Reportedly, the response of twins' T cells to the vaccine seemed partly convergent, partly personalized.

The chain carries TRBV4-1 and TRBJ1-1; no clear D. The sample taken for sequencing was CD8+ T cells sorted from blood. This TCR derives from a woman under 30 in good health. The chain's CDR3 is CASSPKSEAVTEAFF. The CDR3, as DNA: TGCGCCAGCAGCCCCAAGAGTGAGGCTGTCACTGAAGCTTTCTTT.